This TCR beta chain was sequenced in a study of cytomegalovirus exposure and HLA in healthy donors. The CDR3 covers 13 residues. Germline V CDR1 and CDR2: MNHEY, SVGAGI. Unmatched junction bases numbered 9, after V lost 8 bases and J lost 5 bases. Primers for the PCR totalled 60 Vbeta and 13 Jbeta. This table comes from immunoSEQ multiplex PCR, and its TCRdb copy is limited to in-frame clones, with some not included. The profile shows some 70,000 clones, about four fifths of them singletons. The source is a man younger than 35 in good health and CMV-seronegative. Sequenced input: PBMCs. This chain uses TRBV6-5 with TRBJ2-7, with TRBD1 identical over 7 bases. This chain's CDR3 is CASGERGRNEQYF. DNA of the CDR3: TGTGCCAGCGGGGAAAGGGGGCGGAACGAGCAGTACTTC.